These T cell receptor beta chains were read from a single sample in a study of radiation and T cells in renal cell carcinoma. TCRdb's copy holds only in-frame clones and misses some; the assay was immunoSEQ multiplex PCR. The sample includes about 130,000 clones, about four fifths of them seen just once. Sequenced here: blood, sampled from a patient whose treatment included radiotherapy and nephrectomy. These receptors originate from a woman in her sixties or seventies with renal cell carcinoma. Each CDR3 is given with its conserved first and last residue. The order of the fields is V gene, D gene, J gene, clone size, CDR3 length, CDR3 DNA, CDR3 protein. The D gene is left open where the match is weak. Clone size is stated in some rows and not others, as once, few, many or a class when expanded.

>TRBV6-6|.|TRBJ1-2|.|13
TGTGCCAGCTCACCAACAGGGAACTATGGCTACACCTTC
CASSPTGNYGYTF
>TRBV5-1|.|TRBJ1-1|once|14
TGCGCCAGCAGCTTGAGACAGGATAGGGGGGAAGCTTTCTTT
CASSLRQDRGEAFF
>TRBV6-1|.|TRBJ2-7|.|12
TGTGCCAGCAGTGTTTTACAGGCAAAGGAGTACTTC
CASSVLQAKEYF
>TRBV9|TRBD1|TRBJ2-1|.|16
TGTGCCAGCAGCCCAAGCGGGACAGGGGGCAGGAATGAGCAGTTCTTC
CASSPSGTGGRNEQFF
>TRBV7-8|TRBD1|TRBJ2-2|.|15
TGTGCCAGCAGCTTCGTTGGACAGGGGCTCGGGGAGCTGTTTTTT
CASSFVGQGLGELFF
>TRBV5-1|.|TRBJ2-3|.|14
TGCGCCAGCAGCTCAGGCGGGGTTAGAGATACGCAGTATTTT
CASSSGGVRDTQYF
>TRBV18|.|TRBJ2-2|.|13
TGTGCCAGCTCTCGGGACCCTGCCGGGGAGCTGTTTTTT
CASSRDPAGELFF
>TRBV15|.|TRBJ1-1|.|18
TGTGCCACCAGCCTCCGACTCCTCGGGGTTAGTAAGAACACTGAAGCTTTCTTT
CATSLRLLGVSKNTEAFF
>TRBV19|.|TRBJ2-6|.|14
TGTGCCAGTAGTATAAGCTCTGGGGCCAACGTCCTGACTTTC
CASSISSGANVLTF
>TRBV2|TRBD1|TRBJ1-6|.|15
TGTGCCAGCAGCCTAGAAGGGACAGGGAATTCACCCCTCCACTTT
CASSLEGTGNSPLHF
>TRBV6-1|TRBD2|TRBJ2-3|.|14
TGTGCCAGCAGTGGGGGGGGGTACACAGATACGCAGTATTTT
CASSGGGYTDTQYF
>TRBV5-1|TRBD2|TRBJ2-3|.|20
TGCGCCAGCAGCAGTCCGACAGGGGGCGGGACTAGCGGGAGCAGAAATACGCAGTATTTT
CASSSPTGGGTSGSRNTQYF
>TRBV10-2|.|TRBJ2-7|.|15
TGCGCCAGCAGTGAGTTAGCGCAGAGCTCCTACGAGCAGTACTTC
CASSELAQSSYEQYF
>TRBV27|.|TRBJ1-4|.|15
TGTGCCAGCAGTCAGAGACAGAATAGGAATGAAAAACTGTTTTTT
CASSQRQNRNEKLFF
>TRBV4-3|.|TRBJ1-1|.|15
TGCGCCAGCAGCGAAGTGAAGGTCCTAGGCACTGAAGCTTTCTTT
CASSEVKVLGTEAFF
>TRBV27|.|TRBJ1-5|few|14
TGTGCCAGCAGTTTCTCAGGCGTGAGGCAGCCCCAGCATTTT
CASSFSGVRQPQHF
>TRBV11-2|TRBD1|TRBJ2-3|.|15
TGTGCCAGCAGCCGAACAGGGACAGGGGCAGATACGCAGTATTTT
CASSRTGTGADTQYF
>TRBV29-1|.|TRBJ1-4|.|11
TGCACTGGACTAAAGGACGAAAAACTGTTTTTT
CTGLKDEKLFF
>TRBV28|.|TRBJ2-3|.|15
TGTGCCAGCAGTTTAACCCTTCTCCGGGCGGATACGCAGTATTTT
CASSLTLLRADTQYF
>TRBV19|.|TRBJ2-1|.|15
TGTGCCAGTAGTATTAGGCGGCTCCCAGGCAATGAGCAGTTCTTC
CASSIRRLPGNEQFF